This T cell receptor (beta chain) originates from a study of OX40 agonist ivuxolimab in advanced cancers. The V gene lost 6 bases and the J gene lost 8 bases, with 20 bases spanning the gap. Germline lookup yields CDR1 SGHKS and CDR2 YYEKEE (reference sequence). The CDR3 is 14 amino acids. The repertoire was sequenced with immunoSEQ multiplex PCR; TCRdb's copy has only in-frame clones and lacks some. The data hold tens of thousands of clones, with about 85% observed a single time. This clonotype was obtained from an adult with an advanced solid tumor such as melanoma, head and neck, liver or kidney cancer. The sequences come from CD4+ or CD8+ T cells sorted from blood, collected in a trial of the OX40 agonist ivuxolimab. This sequence joins TRBV5-5 and TRBJ1-2, with a weak D call TRBD1 (5 bases). The CDR3, as DNA: TGTGCCAGCAACCCGCCGGGACTCGAAGGGGGCTACACCTTC. Translating gives CASNPPGLEGGYTF.